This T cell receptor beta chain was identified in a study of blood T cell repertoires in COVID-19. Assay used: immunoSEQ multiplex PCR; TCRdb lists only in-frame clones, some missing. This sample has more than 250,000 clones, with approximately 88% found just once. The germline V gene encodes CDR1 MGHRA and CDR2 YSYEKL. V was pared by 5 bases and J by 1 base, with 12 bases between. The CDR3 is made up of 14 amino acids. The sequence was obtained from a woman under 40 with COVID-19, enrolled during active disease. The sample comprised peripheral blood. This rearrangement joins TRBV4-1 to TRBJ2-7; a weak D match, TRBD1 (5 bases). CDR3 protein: CASSIQGSSYEQYF. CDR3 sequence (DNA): TGCGCCAGCAGCATCCAGGGATCTTCCTACGAGCAGTACTTC.